This T cell receptor (beta chain) was observed in a study of cytotoxic CD8 clonotypes in ibrutinib-treated CLL. V gave up 1 base and J gave up 1 base, with 4 bases separating them. This CDR3 region has 13 residues. Germline CDR1 and CDR2: SGHTA and FQGNSA. The assay was immunoSEQ multiplex PCR, and TCRdb's table has in-frame clones only and misses some. The table shows 73,000 or so clones, with about 63% occurring only once. The sequencing here drew on PBMCs, taken after 12 months of ibrutinib treatment. The clonotype comes from a human donor with chronic lymphocytic leukemia. J is TRBJ1-1 and V is TRBV7-2; D is undetermined. CDR3 region: CASSLGRNTEAFF. For the CDR3, the DNA is TGTGCCAGCAGCTTAGGACGGAACACTGAAGCTTTCTTT.